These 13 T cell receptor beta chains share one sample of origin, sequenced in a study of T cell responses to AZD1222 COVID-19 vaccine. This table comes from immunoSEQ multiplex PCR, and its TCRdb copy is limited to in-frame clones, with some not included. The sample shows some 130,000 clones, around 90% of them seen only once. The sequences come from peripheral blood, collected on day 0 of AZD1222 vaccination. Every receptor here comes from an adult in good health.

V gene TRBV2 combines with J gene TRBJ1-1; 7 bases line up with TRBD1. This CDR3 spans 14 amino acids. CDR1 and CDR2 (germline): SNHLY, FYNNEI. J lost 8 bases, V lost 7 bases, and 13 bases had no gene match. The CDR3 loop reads CASTADGTAKEAFF. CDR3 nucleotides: TGTGCCAGCACCGCAGACGGGACAGCCAAAGAAGCTTTCTTT.

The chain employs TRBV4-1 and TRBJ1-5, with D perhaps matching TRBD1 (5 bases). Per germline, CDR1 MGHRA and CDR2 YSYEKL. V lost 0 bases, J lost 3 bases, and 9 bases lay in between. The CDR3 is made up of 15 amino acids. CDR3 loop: CASSQEQGPNQPQHF. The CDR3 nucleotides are TGCGCCAGCAGCCAAGAGCAGGGCCCCAATCAGCCCCAGCATTTT.

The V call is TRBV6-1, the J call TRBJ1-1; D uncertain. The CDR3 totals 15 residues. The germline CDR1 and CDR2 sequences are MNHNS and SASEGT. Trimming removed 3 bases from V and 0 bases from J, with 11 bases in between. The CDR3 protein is CASSELEAMNTEAFF. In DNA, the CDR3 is TGTGCCAGCAGTGAGCTAGAGGCGATGAACACTGAAGCTTTCTTT.

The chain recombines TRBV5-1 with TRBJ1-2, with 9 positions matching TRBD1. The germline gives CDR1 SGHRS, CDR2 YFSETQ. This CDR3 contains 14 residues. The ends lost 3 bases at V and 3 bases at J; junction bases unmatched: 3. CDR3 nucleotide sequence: TGCGCCAGCAGCTCGGGACAGGGTGACTATGGCTACACCTTC. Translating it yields CASSSGQGDYGYTF.

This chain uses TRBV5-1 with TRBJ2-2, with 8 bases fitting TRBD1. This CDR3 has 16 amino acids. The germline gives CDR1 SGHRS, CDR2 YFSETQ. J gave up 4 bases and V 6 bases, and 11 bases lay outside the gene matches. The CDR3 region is CASTSLDRGLTGELFF. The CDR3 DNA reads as TGCGCCAGCACCTCCTTAGACAGGGGCCTCACCGGGGAGCTGTTTTTT.

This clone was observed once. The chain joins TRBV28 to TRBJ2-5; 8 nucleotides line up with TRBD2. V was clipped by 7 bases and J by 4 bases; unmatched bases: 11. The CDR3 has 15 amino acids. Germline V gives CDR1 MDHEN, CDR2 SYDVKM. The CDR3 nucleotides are TGTGCCAGCAATAGGCCGGGACTAGGATTAGAGACCCAGTACTTC. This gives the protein CASNRPGLGLETQYF.

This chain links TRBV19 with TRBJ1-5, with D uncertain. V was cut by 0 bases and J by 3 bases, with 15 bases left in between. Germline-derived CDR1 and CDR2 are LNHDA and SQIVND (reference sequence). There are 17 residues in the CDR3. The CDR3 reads CASSIDLSLVPNQPQHF. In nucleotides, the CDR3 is TGTGCCAGTAGTATAGATCTTTCGCTTGTCCCCAATCAGCCCCAGCATTTT.

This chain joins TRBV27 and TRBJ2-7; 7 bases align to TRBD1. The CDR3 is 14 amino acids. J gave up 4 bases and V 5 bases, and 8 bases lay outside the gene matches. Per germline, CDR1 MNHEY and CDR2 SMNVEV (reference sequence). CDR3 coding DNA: TGTGCCAGCAGTACCGACAGGGTGTCGTACGAGCAGTACTTC. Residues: CASSTDRVSYEQYF.

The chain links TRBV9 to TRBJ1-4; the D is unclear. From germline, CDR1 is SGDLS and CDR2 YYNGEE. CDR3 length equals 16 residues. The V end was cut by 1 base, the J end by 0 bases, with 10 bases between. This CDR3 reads CASSVRGSATNEKLFF. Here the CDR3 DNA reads TGTGCCAGCAGCGTAAGAGGTTCTGCAACTAATGAAAAACTGTTTTTT.

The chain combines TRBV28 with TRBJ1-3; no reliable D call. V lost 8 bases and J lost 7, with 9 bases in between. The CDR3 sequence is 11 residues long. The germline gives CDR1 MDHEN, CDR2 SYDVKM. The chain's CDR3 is CASLNWNTIYF. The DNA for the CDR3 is TGTGCCAGCCTTAACTGGAACACCATATATTTT.

CDR3 amino acids: CSASIPRLGSSYEQYF. CDR3 DNA sequence: TGCAGTGCTAGTATCCCCCGATTAGGAAGCTCCTACGAGCAGTACTTC. The V gene is TRBV20-1, the J gene TRBJ2-7; D is unclear. The germline V and J ends were trimmed by 3 bases and 0 bases, with 18 bases remaining between them. Germline CDR1 DFQATT, CDR2 SNEGSKA (reference sequence). The CDR3 consists of 16 residues.

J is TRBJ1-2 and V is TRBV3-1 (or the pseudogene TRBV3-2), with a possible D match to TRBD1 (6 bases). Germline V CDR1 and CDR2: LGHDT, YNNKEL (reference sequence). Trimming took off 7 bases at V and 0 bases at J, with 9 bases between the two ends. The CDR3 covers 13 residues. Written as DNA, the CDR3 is TGTGCCAGCAAAAAGGGGGCTAACTATGGCTACACCTTC. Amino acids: CASKKGANYGYTF.

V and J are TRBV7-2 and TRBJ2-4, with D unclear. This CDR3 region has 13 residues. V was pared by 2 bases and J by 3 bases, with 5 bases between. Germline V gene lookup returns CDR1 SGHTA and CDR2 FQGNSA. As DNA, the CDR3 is TGTGCCAGCAGCTTATTCGGCAAAAACATTCAGTACTTC. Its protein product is CASSLFGKNIQYF.